The text below deals with one T cell receptor (beta chain). These data belong to a study of blood T cell repertoires in COVID-19. Study summary: Some COVID-19 samples were acute and others convalescent; all came from the United States, Italy and Spain. In each case, the material was cDNA or gDNA derived from T cells, B-cell-depleted T cells, or PBMCs.

As processed by the authors: Estimated nucleated cell counts came from reference gene primer amplification. This table comes from immunoSEQ multiplex PCR, and its TCRdb copy is limited to in-frame clones, with some not included. V and J calls and clone size come straight from that table; D and trimming were deduced from the DNA. Of under 150,000 clones listed, 85% to 90% are singletons. The CDR3 loop spans 15 amino acids. Germline V gene sequence: CDR1 GTSNPN, CDR2 SVGIG (reference sequence). After removal of 4 bases from V and 9 bases from J, the junction contained 15 bases not matched to a gene. The specimen was peripheral blood. The source of this sequence is a woman aged 45 to 65 with acute or convalescent COVID-19. The chain combines TRBV30 with TRBJ2-1, with 7 bases identical to TRBD2. CDR3 DNA sequence: TGTGCCTGGACTCGAATAGGCGGGAGTCGGGGTGAGCAGTTCTTC. Its protein product is CAWTRIGGSRGEQFF.